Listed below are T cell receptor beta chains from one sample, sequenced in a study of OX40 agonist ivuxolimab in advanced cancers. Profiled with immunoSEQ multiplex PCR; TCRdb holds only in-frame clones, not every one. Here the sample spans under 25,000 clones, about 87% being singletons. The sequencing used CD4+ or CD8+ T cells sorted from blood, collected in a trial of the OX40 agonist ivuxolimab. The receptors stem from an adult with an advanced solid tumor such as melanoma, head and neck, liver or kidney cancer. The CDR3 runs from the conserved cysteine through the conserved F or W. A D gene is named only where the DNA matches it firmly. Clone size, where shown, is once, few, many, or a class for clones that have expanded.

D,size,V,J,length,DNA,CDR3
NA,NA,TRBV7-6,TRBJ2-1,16,TGTGCCAGCAGCTTATCCCCGAGGGGAGGCGGCAATGAGCAGTTCTTC,CASSLSPRGGGNEQFF
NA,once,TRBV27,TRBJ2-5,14,TGTGCCAGCAGTATGGCCAGGGGTTTGGAGACCCAGTACTTC,CASSMARGLETQYF
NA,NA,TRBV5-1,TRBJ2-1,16,TGCGCCAGCAGCTCCCCGATAGGGCCCCAAGTTAGAGAGCAGTTCTTC,CASSSPIGPQVREQFF
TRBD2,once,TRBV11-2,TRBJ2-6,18,TGTGCCAGCAGCGTTCGTAGCGGGCGGGCCGATGGGGCCAACGTCCTGACTTTC,CASSVRSGRADGANVLTF
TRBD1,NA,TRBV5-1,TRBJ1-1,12,TGCGCCAGCAGCTTGGAAAGGGGGCAAGCTTTCTTT,CASSLERGQAFF
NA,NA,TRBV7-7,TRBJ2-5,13,TGTGCTAGCAGCTTAGCCTATCCGGAGACCCAGTACTTC,CASSLAYPETQYF
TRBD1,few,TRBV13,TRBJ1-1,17,TGTGCCAGCAGCTTAAGAAGGGGGCGGGGGTCGAACACTGAAGCTTTCTTT,CASSLRRGRGSNTEAFF
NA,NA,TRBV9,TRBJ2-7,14,TGTGCCAGCAGCGCTAAGGGAACATCCTACGAGCAGTACTTC,CASSAKGTSYEQYF
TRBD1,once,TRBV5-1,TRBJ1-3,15,TGCGCCAGCAGCACGTCAGGGGGCAGCCGAAACACCATATATTTT,CASSTSGGSRNTIYF
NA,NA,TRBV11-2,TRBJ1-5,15,TGTGCCAGCAGCTTAACAGGGACTGGCAATCAGCCCCAGCATTTT,CASSLTGTGNQPQHF
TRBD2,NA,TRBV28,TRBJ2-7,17,TGTGCCAGCAGACGGGGGGGAATAAGCGGGACCTCCTACGAGCAGTACTTC,CASRRGGISGTSYEQYF
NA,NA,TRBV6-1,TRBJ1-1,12,TGTGCCAGCAGTGAAAGGACGGGAGAAGCTTTCTTT,CASSERTGEAFF
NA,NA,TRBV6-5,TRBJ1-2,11,TGTGCCAGCAGCACGGGGGGGGGATCCACCTTC,CASSTGGGSTF
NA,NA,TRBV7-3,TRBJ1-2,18,TGTGCCAGCAGCCCGTCCGGTCGGGCAGACTCCACCATCTATGGCTACACCTTC,CASSPSGRADSTIYGYTF
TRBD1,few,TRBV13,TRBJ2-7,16,TGTGCCAGCAGCACCGACAGGGGGCAACACTCCTACGAGCAGTACTTC,CASSTDRGQHSYEQYF
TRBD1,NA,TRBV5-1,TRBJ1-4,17,TGCGCCAGCAGCTTGGGGTTGGGACAGGGCTTTAATGAAAAACTGTTTTTT,CASSLGLGQGFNEKLFF
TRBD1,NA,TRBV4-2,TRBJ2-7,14,TGTGCCAGCAGCCAAGATACAGGGGCCTACGAGCAGTACTTC,CASSQDTGAYEQYF
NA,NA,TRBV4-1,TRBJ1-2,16,TGCGCCAGCAGCCAAGAATTTTCTAGGACAGCGCGTGGCTACACCTTC,CASSQEFSRTARGYTF
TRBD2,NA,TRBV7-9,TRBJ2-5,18,TGTGCCAGCAGCTTAGCGCTGACTAGCGGGAGGGCCGGAGAGACCCAGTACTTC,CASSLALTSGRAGETQYF
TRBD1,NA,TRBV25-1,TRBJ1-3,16,TGTGCCAGCAGTGCTCCAACAGACATGACAGGGAACACCATATATTTT,CASSAPTDMTGNTIYF
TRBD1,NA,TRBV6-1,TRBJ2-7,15,TGTGCCAGCACCCTCGCTGACAGGGGATTAGGCGAGCAGTACTTC,CASTLADRGLGEQYF
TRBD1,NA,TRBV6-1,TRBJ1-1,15,TGTGCCAGCAGTGAGAGCGGGACAGTGAACACTGAAGCTTTCTTT,CASSESGTVNTEAFF
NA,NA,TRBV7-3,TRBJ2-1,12,TGTGCCAGCAGCTTATCAAACAATGAGCAGTTCTTC,CASSLSNNEQFF
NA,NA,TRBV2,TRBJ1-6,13,TGTGCCAGCAGGGCAGGGGTGAATTCACCCCTCCACTTT,CASRAGVNSPLHF
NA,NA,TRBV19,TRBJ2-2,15,TGTGCCAGTAGTATGGACAGCAGGAACACCGGGGAGCTGTTTTTT,CASSMDSRNTGELFF
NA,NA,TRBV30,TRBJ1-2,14,TGTGCCTGCCCGAAGGGGAACACGAACTATGGCTACACCTTC,CACPKGNTNYGYTF
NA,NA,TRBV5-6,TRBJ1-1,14,TGTGCCAGCAGCAGTTCACTCGAGGGTTACGAAGCTTTCTTT,CASSSSLEGYEAFF
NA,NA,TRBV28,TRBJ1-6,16,TGTGCCAGCAGTTTGGGAGGGGGTCGGGATAATTCACCCCTCCACTTT,CASSLGGGRDNSPLHF
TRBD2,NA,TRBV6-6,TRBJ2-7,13,TGTGCCAGCATGGAGCGGGAGAGAAACGAGCAGTACTTC,CASMERERNEQYF
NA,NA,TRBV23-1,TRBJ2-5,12,TGCGCCAGCAGTCAGGACCAAGAGACCCAGTACTTC,CASSQDQETQYF
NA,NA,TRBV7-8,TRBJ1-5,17,TGTGCCAGCAGTTCCCTTCGGGGGGGCCGTGGCAATCAGCCCCAGCATTTT,CASSSLRGGRGNQPQHF
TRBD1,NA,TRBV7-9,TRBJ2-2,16,TGTGCCAGCAGCCTTTGGACAGGGTCGAACACCGGGGAGCTGTTTTTT,CASSLWTGSNTGELFF
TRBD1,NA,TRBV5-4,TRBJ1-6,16,TGTGCCAGCAGCTTGAGGGACAGGGGTAATAATTCACCCCTCCACTTT,CASSLRDRGNNSPLHF
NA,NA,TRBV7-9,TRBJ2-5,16,TGTGCCAGCAGTCTACTTGCGGTTAGTTGGCGGGAGACCCAGTACTTC,CASSLLAVSWRETQYF
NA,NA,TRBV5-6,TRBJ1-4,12,TGTGCCAGCAGCTTGGGGTCAGAAAAACTGTTTTTT,CASSLGSEKLFF
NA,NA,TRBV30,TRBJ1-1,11,TGTGCCTGGAGACAGCGAACTGAAGCTTTCTTT,CAWRQRTEAFF
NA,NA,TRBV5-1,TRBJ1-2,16,TGCGCCAGCAGCTGGGGGACACCAAATGCTAACTATGGCTACACCTTC,CASSWGTPNANYGYTF
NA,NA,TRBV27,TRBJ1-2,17,TGTGCCAGCAGTCCCCTCTTGGGGGGTCGGAGAAGCTATGGCTACACCTTC,CASSPLLGGRRSYGYTF
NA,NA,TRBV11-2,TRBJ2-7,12,TGTGCCAGCAGCTCGGACAGTTACGAGCAGTACTTC,CASSSDSYEQYF
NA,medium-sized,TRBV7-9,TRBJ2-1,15,TGTGCCAGCAGCTTAGACAGAGTTCCCTACAATGAGCAGTTCTTC,CASSLDRVPYNEQFF
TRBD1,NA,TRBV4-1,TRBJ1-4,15,TGCGCCAGCAGCCAGGACAGGGGATTCAATGAAAAACTGTTTTTT,CASSQDRGFNEKLFF
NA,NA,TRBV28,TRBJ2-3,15,TGTGCCAGCAGTTTAGGGGCAGGAAGCACAGATACGCAGTATTTT,CASSLGAGSTDTQYF
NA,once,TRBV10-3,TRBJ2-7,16,TGTGCCATTCGGGGGGCGGACACCCAGTCCACCTACGAGCAGTACTTC,CAIRGADTQSTYEQYF
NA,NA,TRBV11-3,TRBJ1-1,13,TGTGCCAGCAGCTTATATCGGGGGACTGAAGCTTTCTTT,CASSLYRGTEAFF
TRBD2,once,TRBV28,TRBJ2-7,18,TGTGCCAGCAGTTTAGTCTACCGCGTTCAGGGAGGGACCTACGAGCAGTACTTC,CASSLVYRVQGGTYEQYF
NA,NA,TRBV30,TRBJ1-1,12,TGTGCCTGGAGTGAAGGGAACACTGAAGCTTTCTTT,CAWSEGNTEAFF
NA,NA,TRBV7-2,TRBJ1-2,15,TGTGCCAGCAGCCCTCCTCGCCGGGAGGCCTATGGCTACACCTTC,CASSPPRREAYGYTF
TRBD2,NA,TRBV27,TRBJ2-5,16,TGTGCCAGCAGTTCCCTAACCGCGGGAGGAGGTGAGACCCAGTACTTC,CASSSLTAGGGETQYF
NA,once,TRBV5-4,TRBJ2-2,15,TGTGCCAGCAGCCCGGACAGCCTAAACACCGGGGAGCTGTTTTTT,CASSPDSLNTGELFF
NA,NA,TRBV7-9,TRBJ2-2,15,TGTGCCAGCACCCAAGATACCGCGAACACCGGGGAGCTGTTTTTT,CASTQDTANTGELFF
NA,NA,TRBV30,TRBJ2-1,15,TGTGCCTGGAGTGACGGCCGGGGCTCCTACAATGAGCAGTTCTTC,CAWSDGRGSYNEQFF
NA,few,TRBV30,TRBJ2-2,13,TGTGCCTGGAGTGACCCAGGCACCGGGGAGCTGTTTTTT,CAWSDPGTGELFF
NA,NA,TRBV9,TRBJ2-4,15,TGTGCCAGCAGCCCTGGCAGGGTAGCCAAAAACATTCAGTACTTC,CASSPGRVAKNIQYF
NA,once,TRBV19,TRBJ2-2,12,TGTGCCAGTAGTATCGGGCCCGGGGAGCTGTTTTTT,CASSIGPGELFF
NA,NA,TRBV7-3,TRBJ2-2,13,TGTGCCAGCAGCTTCGGGGGCACCGGGGAGCTGTTTTTT,CASSFGGTGELFF